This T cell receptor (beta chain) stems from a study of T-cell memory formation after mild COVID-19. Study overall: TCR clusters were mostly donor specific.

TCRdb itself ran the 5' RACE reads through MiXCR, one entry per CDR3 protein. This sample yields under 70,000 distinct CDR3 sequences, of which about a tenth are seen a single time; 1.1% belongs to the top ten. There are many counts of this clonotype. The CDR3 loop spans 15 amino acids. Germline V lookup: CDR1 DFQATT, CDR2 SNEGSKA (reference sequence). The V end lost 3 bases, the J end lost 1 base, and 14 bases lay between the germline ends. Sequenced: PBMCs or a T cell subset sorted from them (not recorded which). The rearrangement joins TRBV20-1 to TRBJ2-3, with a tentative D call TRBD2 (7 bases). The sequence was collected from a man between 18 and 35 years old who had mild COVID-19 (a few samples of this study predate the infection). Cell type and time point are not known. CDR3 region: CSASGGAGGTDTQYF. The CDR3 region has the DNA TGCAGTGCTAGTGGGGGGGCCGGTGGCACAGATACGCAGTATTTT.